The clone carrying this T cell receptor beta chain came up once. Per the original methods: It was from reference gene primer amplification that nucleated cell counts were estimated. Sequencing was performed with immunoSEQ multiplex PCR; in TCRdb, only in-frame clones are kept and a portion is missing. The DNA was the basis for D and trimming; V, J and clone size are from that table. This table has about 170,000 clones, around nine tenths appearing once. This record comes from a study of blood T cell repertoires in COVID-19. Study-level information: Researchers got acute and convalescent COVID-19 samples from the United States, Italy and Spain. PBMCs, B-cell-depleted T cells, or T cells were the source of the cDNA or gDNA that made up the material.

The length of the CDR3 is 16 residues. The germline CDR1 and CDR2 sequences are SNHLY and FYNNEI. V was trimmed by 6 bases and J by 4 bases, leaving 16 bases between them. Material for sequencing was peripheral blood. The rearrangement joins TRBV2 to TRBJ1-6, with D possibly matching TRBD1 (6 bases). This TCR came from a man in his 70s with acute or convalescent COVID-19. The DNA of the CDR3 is TGTGCCAGCAGCGGGGGGGCCCTGGGGTATAATTCACCCCTCCACTTT. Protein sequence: CASSGGALGYNSPLHF.